This TCR beta chain is drawn from a study of PD-1 blockade in classical Hodgkin lymphoma. Overall study findings and caveats: CD4+ TCR diversity climbed significantly by C4D1, unlike CD8+ TCR diversity.

TCRdb keeps only in-frame clones here, not all; method: immunoSEQ multiplex PCR. The data hold about 9,000 clones, with approximately 84% observed a single time. The CDR3 has 17 residues. After removal of 4 bases from V and 0 bases from J, the junction contained 9 bases not matched to a gene. Germline CDR1 is LGHNT and CDR2 is FRNRAP. The patients all showed relapse after autologous stem cell transplantation, while their brentuximab vedotin exposure varied. It was by magnetic negative selection that CD4+ T cells were purified from thawed PBMCs. This clone was seen only a few times. What it binds is unknown.

This chain joins TRBV12-5 and TRBJ1-2; TRBD1 aligns across 9 bases. The starting material was CD4+ T cells from blood, obtained at baseline. This TCR was sampled from a human donor with classical Hodgkin lymphoma. The CDR3 protein is CASGSSSGQGPNYGYTF. For the CDR3, the DNA is TGTGCTAGTGGTTCATCCTCAGGACAGGGGCCTAACTATGGCTACACCTTC.